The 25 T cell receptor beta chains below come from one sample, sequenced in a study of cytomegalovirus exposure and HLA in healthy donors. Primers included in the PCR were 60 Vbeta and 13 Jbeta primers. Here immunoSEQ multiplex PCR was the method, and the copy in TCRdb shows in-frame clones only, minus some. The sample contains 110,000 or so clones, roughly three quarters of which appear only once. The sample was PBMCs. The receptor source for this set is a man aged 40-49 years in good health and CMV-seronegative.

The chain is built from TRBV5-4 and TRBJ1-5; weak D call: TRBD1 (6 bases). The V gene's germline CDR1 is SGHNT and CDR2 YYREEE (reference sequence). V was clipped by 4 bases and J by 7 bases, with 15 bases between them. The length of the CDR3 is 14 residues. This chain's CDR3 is CASSRGGGGQPQHF. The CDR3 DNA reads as TGTGCCAGCAGCCGAGGGGGGGGTGGGCAGCCCCAGCATTTT.

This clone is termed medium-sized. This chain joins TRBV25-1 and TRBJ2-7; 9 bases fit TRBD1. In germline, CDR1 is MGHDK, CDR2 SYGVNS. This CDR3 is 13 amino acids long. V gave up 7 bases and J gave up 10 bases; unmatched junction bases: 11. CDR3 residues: CASTSEQGARQYF. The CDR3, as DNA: TGTGCCAGCACATCGGAACAGGGGGCGCGACAGTACTTC.

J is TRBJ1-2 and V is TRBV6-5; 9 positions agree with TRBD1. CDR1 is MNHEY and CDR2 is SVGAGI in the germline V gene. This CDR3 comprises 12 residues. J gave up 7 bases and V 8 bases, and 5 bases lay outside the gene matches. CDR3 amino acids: CASFPGQGGYTF. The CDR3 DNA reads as TGTGCCAGCTTCCCGGGACAGGGTGGCTACACCTTC.

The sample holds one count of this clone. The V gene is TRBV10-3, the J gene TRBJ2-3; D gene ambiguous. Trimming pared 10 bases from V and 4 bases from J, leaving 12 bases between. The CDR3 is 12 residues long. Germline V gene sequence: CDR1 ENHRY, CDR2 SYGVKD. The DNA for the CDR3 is TGTGCCACCTCTCACTCGGCAGATACGCAGTATTTT. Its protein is CATSHSADTQYF.

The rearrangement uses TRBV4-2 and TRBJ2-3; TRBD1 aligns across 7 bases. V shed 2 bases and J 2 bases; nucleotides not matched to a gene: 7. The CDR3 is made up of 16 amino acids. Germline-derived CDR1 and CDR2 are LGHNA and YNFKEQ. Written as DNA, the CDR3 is TGTGCCAGCAGCCAACGGGGAGACAGGGCCACAGATACGCAGTATTTT. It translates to CASSQRGDRATDTQYF.

DNA for the CDR3: TGTGCCAGCAGTGCTCACAGGAGCCGACTAGCGGGGGGCTACGAGCAGTACTTC. It encodes CASSAHRSRLAGGYEQYF. This chain links TRBV2 with TRBJ2-7; 13 bases map to TRBD2. CDR1 SNHLY and CDR2 FYNNEI come from the germline V gene. V gave up 4 bases and J gave up 3 bases; unmatched junction bases: 12. The CDR3 runs to 18 residues.

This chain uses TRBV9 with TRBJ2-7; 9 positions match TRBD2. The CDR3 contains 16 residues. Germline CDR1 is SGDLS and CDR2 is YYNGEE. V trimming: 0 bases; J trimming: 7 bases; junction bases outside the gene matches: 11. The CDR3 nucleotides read TGTGCCAGCAGCGTAGGGCGGGGGGGACTCCTACGAGAGCAGTACTTC. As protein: CASSVGRGGLLREQYF.

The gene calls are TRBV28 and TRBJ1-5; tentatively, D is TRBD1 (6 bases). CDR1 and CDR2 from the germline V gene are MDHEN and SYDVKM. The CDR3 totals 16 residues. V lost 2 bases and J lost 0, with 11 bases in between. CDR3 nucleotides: TGTGCCAGCAGTTTACAGGGGAGGGGTAGCAATCAGCCCCAGCATTTT. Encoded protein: CASSLQGRGSNQPQHF.

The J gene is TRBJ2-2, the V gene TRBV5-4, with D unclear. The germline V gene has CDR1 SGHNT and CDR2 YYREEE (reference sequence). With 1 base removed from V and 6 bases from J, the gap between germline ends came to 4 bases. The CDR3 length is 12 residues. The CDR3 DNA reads TGTGCCAGCAGCTTGTCTTCCGGGGAGCTGTTTTTT. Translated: CASSLSSGELFF.

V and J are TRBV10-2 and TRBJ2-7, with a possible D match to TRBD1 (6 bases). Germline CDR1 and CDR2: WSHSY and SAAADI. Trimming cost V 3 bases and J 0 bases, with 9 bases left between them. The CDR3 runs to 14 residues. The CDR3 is CASSEGDTSYEQYF. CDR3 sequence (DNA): TGCGCCAGCAGTGAAGGGGACACCTCCTACGAGCAGTACTTC.

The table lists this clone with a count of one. CDR3 amino acids: CAMTGNFNYGYTF. Here the CDR3 DNA reads TGTGCCATGACAGGGAATTTTAACTATGGCTACACCTTC. This chain uses TRBV6-1 with TRBJ1-2, with 7 positions matching TRBD1. Germline CDR1 and CDR2: MNHNS and SASEGT. This CDR3 is built from 13 residues. V was pared by 10 bases and J by 1 base, with 6 bases of the junction left unmatched.

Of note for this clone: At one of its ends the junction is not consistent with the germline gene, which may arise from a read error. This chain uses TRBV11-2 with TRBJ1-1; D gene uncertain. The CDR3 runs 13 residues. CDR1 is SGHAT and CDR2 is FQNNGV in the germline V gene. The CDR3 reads CTSSGWRNTEAFF. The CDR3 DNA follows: TGTACCAGCAGCGGGTGGAGGAACACTGAAGCTTTCTTT. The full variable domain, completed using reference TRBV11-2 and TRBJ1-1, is EAGVAQSPRYKIIEKRQSVAFWCNPISGHATLYWYQQILGQGPKLLIQFQNNGVVDDSQLPKDRFSAERLKGVDSTLKIQPAKLEDSAVYLCTSSGWRNTEAFFGQGTRLTVV.

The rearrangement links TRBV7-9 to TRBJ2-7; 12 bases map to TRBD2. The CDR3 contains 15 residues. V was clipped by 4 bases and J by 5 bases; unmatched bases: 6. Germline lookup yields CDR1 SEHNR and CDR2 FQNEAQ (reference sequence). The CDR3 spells CASSSGLAGKHEQYF. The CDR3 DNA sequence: TGTGCCAGCAGCTCCGGACTAGCGGGAAAACACGAGCAGTACTTC.

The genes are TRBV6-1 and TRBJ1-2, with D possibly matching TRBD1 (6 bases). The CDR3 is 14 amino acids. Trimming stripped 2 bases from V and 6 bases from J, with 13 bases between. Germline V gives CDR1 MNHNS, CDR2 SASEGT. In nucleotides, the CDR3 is TGTGCCAGCAGTGAACGGGGGGCCAGGGATGGCTACACCTTC. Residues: CASSERGARDGYTF.

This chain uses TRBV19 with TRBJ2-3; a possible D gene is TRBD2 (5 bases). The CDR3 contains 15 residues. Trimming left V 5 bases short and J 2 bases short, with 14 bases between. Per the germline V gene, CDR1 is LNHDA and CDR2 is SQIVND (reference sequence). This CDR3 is CASSPRGAVTDTQYF. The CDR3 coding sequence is TGTGCCAGTAGTCCCCGGGGTGCGGTCACAGATACGCAGTATTTT.

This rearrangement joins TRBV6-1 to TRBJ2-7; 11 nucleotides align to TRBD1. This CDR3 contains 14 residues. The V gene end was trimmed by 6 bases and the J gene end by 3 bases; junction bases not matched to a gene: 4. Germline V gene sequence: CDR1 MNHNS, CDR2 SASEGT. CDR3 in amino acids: CASRGTGGSYEQYF. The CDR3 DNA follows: TGTGCCAGCAGGGGGACAGGGGGTAGCTACGAGCAGTACTTC.

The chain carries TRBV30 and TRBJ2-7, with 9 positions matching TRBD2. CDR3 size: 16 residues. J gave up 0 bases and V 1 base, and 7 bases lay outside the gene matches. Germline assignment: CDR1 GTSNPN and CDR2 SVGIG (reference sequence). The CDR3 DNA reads TGTGCCTGGAGTGGGGGGGCGGGACTAGCCTCCTACGAGCAGTACTTC. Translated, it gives CAWSGGAGLASYEQYF.

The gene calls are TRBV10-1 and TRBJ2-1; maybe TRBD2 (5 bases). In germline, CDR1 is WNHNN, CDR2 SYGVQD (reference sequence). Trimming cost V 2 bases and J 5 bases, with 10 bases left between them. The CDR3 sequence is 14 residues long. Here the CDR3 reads CASSEPTLDNEQFF. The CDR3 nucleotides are TGCGCCAGCAGTGAGCCGACACTAGACAATGAGCAGTTCTTC.

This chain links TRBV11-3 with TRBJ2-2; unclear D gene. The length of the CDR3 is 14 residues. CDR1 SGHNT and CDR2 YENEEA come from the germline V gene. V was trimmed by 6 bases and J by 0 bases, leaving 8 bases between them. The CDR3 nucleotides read TGTGCCAGCAGAAGTCCGGCGAACACCGGGGAGCTGTTTTTT. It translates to CASRSPANTGELFF.

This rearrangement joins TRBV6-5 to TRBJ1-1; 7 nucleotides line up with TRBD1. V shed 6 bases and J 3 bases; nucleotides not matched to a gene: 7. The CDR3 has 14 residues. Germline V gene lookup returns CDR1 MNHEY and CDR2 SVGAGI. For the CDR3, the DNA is TGTGCCAGCAGGGCAGGGGGAGGTGACACTGAAGCTTTCTTT. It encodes CASRAGGGDTEAFF.

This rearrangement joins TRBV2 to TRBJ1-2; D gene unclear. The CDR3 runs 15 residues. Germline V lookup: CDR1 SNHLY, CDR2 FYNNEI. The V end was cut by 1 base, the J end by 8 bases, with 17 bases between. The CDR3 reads CASSEVTVGTRGYTF. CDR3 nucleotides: TGTGCCAGCAGTGAAGTTACCGTGGGCACTAGAGGCTACACCTTC. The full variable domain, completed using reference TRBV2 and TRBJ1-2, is EPEVTQTPSHQVTQMGQEVILRCVPISNHLYFYWYRQILGQKVEFLVSFYNNEISEKSEIFDDQFSVERPDGSNFTLKIRSTKLEDSAMYFCASSEVTVGTRGYTFGSGTRLTVV.

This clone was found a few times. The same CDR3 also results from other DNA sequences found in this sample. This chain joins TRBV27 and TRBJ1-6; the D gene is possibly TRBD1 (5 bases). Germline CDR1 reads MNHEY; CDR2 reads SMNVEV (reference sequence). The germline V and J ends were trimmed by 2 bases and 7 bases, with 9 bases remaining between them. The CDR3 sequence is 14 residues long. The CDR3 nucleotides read TGTGCCAGCAGTTTAGGAGGGGTAAATTCACCCCTCCACTTT. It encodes CASSLGGVNSPLHF.

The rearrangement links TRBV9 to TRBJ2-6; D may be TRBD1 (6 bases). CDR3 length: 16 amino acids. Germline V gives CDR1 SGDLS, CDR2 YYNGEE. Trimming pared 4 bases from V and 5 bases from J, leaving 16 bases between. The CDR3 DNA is TGTGCCAGCAGCCCTAGCTTAGGGGGTAGGGCCAACGTCCTGACTTTC. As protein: CASSPSLGGRANVLTF.

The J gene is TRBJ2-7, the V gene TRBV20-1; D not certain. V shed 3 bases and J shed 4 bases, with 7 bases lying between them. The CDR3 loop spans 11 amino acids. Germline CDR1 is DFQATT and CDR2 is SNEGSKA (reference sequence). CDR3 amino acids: CSARMEYEQYF. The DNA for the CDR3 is TGCAGTGCTAGGATGGAGTACGAGCAGTACTTC.

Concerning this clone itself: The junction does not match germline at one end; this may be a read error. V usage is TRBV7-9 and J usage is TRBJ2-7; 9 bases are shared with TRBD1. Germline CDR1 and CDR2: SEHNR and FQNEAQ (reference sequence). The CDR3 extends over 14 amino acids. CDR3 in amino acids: CSSSYRGPAYEQYF. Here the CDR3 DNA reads TGTTCCAGCAGCTACAGGGGGCCCGCCTACGAGCAGTACTTC.